The entry below gives a single TCR beta chain sequence along with its context. Antigen unknown. Trimming stripped 5 bases from V and 9 bases from J, with 20 bases between. This CDR3 has 15 amino acids. In germline, CDR1 is SGHTA, CDR2 FQGTGA. This entry belongs to a study of cytomegalovirus exposure and HLA in healthy donors. Whole-study results and caveats: Follow-up analysis later connected one missense variant in DCLRE1C with trimming of TCR beta V- and J-genes. Across donors, presence/absence analyses took sequencing depth to be roughly uniform.

Amplification used 60 Vbeta primers and 13 Jbeta primers. In the original analysis: In a later analysis, some 80 million unique TCR beta chains included roughly 11 million shared by two or more donors. Here immunoSEQ multiplex PCR was the method, and the copy in TCRdb shows in-frame clones only, minus some. V and J calls and clone size come straight from that table; D and trimming were deduced from the DNA. The sample has 100,000 to 150,000 clones; the top ten hold under 2%. This sequence originates from a man between 18 and 35 years old in good health and CMV-seronegative. What was sequenced was PBMCs. The gene calls are TRBV7-3 and TRBJ2-1, with D maybe TRBD1 (6 bases). The CDR3 DNA sequence: TGTGCCAGCAGCCCCATAAACCAGGGGCAGAGTGAGCAGTTCTTC. It translates to CASSPINQGQSEQFF.